The 14 T cell receptor beta chains presented below share a single source sample, sequenced in a study of identical twins (dated by TCRdb to between 2015 and 2016). The library relied on 5' RACE. TCRdb shows the sequencer as Illumina HiSeq 2000. The public reads were run again by TCRdb, first through fastp at Q25 and then through MiXCR, and only productive beta chains were kept. Rows are combined by CDR3 protein, so each entry shows the most common genes and DNA. The sample records approximately 190,000 distinct CDR3 sequences, roughly 15% of which are singletons. In total, the top ten clones hold about 38% of the sample. These data also featured in a second study, about T cells expressing NK-cell markers.

Sequences were obtained from CD8+ T cells sorted from blood. All receptors come from a woman aged 18-35 years in good health.

This clonotype was observed many times. The rearrangement uses TRBV12-3 or TRBV12-4 and TRBJ1-2; D is unclear. Trimming stripped 6 bases from V and 4 bases from J, with 6 bases between. The CDR3 spans 11 residues. DNA of the CDR3: TGTGCCAGCAGCCGGAGCTATGGCTACACCTTC. This translates into CASSRSYGYTF.

The chain couples TRBV5-6 to TRBJ1-2; D may be TRBD1 (5 bases). V lost 2 bases and J lost 3, with 17 bases in between. From germline, CDR1 is SGHDT and CDR2 YYEEEE. The CDR3 extends over 16 amino acids. CDR3 in DNA: TGTGCCAGCAGCTTCATACGCAGGGAACAGGACTATGGCTACACCTTC. Its translation: CASSFIRREQDYGYTF.

This clonotype was detected a few times. The rearrangement uses TRBV9 and TRBJ2-3; possibly TRBD1 for D (5 bases). Trimming took 0 bases from V and 0 from J, leaving 11 bases between them. From germline, CDR1 is SGDLS and CDR2 YYNGEE. This CDR3 contains 16 residues. For the CDR3, the DNA is TGTGCCAGCAGCGTAGGGGGCGGAACTAGCACAGATACGCAGTATTTT. Its protein product is CASSVGGGTSTDTQYF.

This clonotype has just a few counts. The J gene is TRBJ2-3, the V gene TRBV7-9; 8 nucleotides match TRBD1. CDR1 and CDR2 (germline): SEHNR, FQNEAQ (reference sequence). V lost 4 bases and J lost 4; bases outside the gene matches: 7. The CDR3 contains 15 residues. The CDR3 here is CASSSNRGAADTQYF. DNA of the CDR3: TGTGCCAGCAGCTCAAACAGGGGGGCGGCAGATACGCAGTATTTT. The whole variable domain, filled in from reference TRBV7-9 and TRBJ2-3, reads DTGVSQNPRHKITKRGQNVTFRCDPISEHNRLYWYRQTLGQGPEFLTYFQNEAQLEKSRLLSDRFSAERPKGSFSTLEIQRTEQGDSAMYLCASSSNRGAADTQYFGPGTRLTVL.

This chain connects TRBV12-3 or TRBV12-4 to TRBJ1-1, with a tentative D call TRBD1 (5 bases). The germline V and J ends were trimmed by 5 bases and 0 bases, with 10 bases remaining between them. This CDR3 spans 14 amino acids. CDR3 DNA: TGTGCCAGCAGTCCGGGGCGAATGAACACTGAAGCTTTCTTT. As protein: CASSPGRMNTEAFF.

This clonotype was seen only a few times. The chain is built from TRBV11-2 and TRBJ2-1, with 11 bases aligning to TRBD2. The CDR3 consists of 15 residues. Per germline, CDR1 SGHAT and CDR2 FQNNGV. V was pared by 5 bases and J by 8 bases, with 8 bases of the junction left unmatched. The CDR3 DNA follows: TGTGCCAGCAGCAAGGGACTAGCGGAGGCCGATGAGCAGTTCTTC. Its translation is CASSKGLAEADEQFF.

This clonotype was counted only a few times. This sequence joins TRBV12-3 or TRBV12-4 and TRBJ2-7; 12 bases are shared with TRBD2. The CDR3 has 16 amino acids. V shed 6 bases, J shed 4 bases, and the junction held 10 bases outside the gene matches. CDR3 nucleotide sequence: TGTGCCAGCAGCTCCGAAGGACTAGCGGGAAGTTACGAGCAGTACTTC. It yields the protein CASSSEGLAGSYEQYF.

This clonotype was observed a handful of times. V is TRBV7-2 and J is TRBJ2-7, with 7 nucleotides matching TRBD2. The CDR3 length is 17 residues. V lost 0 bases, J lost 3 bases, and 11 bases stayed unmatched. Germline loops: CDR1 SGHTA, CDR2 FQGNSA. The CDR3 sequence: CASSLARSGTPDYEQYF. CDR3 coding DNA: TGTGCCAGCAGCTTAGCGAGGAGCGGGACTCCTGACTACGAGCAGTACTTC.

V and J are TRBV7-9 and TRBJ1-1, with TRBD1 identical over 9 bases. Germline assignment: CDR1 SEHNR and CDR2 FQNEAQ (reference sequence). The CDR3 runs to 15 residues. J lost 1 base, V lost 5 bases, and 5 bases had no gene match. The CDR3 spells CASSPTGGPNTEAFF. The DNA for the CDR3 is TGTGCCAGCAGCCCAACAGGGGGCCCGAACACTGAAGCTTTCTTT. Combining the CDR3 with reference TRBV7-9 and TRBJ1-1 gives the whole variable domain DTGVSQNPRHKITKRGQNVTFRCDPISEHNRLYWYRQTLGQGPEFLTYFQNEAQLEKSRLLSDRFSAERPKGSFSTLEIQRTEQGDSAMYLCASSPTGGPNTEAFFGQGTRLTVV.

There are a few counts of this clonotype. The V call is TRBV7-9, the J call TRBJ2-7; no reliable D call. CDR3 length: 14 residues. The germline CDR1 and CDR2 sequences are SEHNR and FQNEAQ (reference sequence). The V end was cut by 6 bases, the J end by 5 bases, with 17 bases between. The CDR3 DNA follows: TGTGCCAGCAGTTCCTATACGGCAGTGGACGAGCAGTACTTC. This codes for CASSSYTAVDEQYF.

The V call is TRBV5-8, the J call TRBJ1-1; D remains ambiguous. Germline lookup yields CDR1 SGHTS and CDR2 YDEGEE. V lost 4 bases and J lost 4, with 5 bases in between. CDR3 size: 11 residues. The CDR3 coding sequence is TGTGCCAGCAGCCCAACCACTGAAGCTTTCTTT. This codes for CASSPTTEAFF.

The rearrangement links TRBV6-1 to TRBJ1-1; D might be TRBD1 (5 bases). Trimming stripped 8 bases from V and 1 base from J, with 20 bases between. This CDR3 region has 16 residues. Germline CDR1 reads MNHNS; CDR2 reads SASEGT. Here the CDR3 reads CASGAGPFRANTEAFF. CDR3 in DNA: TGTGCCAGCGGGGCAGGCCCCTTCCGCGCGAACACTGAAGCTTTCTTT.

The rearrangement joins TRBV28 to TRBJ2-1; TRBD2 matches 7 bases. In germline, CDR1 is MDHEN, CDR2 SYDVKM. Trimming at V came to 4 bases and at J to 0 bases, leaving 6 bases not matched to a gene. The CDR3 spans 16 residues. CDR3 in amino acids: CASSSLAESSYNEQFF. The CDR3 DNA reads TGTGCCAGCAGTTCCCTAGCGGAGAGCTCCTACAATGAGCAGTTCTTC.

A few counts support this clonotype. The rearrangement uses TRBV12-3 or TRBV12-4 and TRBJ2-2; TRBD2 agrees at 12 bases. This CDR3 has 15 residues. J was trimmed by 3 bases and V by 6 bases; bases with no gene match: 2. The CDR3 protein is CASRASGGDTGELFF. DNA of the CDR3: TGTGCCAGCAGGGCTAGCGGGGGGGACACCGGGGAGCTGTTTTTT.